This TCR beta chain is from a study of T cell repertoires in cytomegalovirus infection. Details on this clonotype: The antigen is not known.

TCRdb called the reads again in MiXCR, with one record for every CDR3 protein. The table includes about 500,000 distinct CDR3 sequences, 25% to 35% detected once. General study results and limits: CMV-specific TCR beta clonotypes restricted by HLA-C dominated the ex vivo response.

Trimming left V 2 bases short and J 4 bases short, with 11 bases between. CDR3 length: 14 residues. Germline CDR1 reads MNHEY; CDR2 reads SMNVEV (reference sequence). This receptor was obtained from a human donor in good health (CMV status not recorded). Some clones in this sample may be carry-over from other donors' samples. The chain links TRBV27 to TRBJ1-2; D gene uncertain. The sequences come from cultured PBMCs, collected from culture after CMV antigen stimulation. The CDR3 DNA reads as TGTGCCAGCAGTTTACGCGGCAGTTTCTATGGCTACACCTTC. Amino acids: CASSLRGSFYGYTF.